Each of the 16 T cell receptor beta chains below was sequenced from the same sample in a study of response to subunit inactivated influenza vaccine. A single record per CDR3 protein comes from TCRdb applying MiXCR to the RT-PCR reads. The sample includes approximately 500,000 distinct CDR3 sequences, roughly 13% of them seen just once. Sequenced material: PBMCs from blood, taken 40 to 50 days after vaccination. The receptors shown here come from a man aged 45 to 65 who received an inactivated influenza vaccine.

V gene TRBV4-3 combines with J gene TRBJ1-3; D uncertain. Germline V gene sequence: CDR1 LGHNA, CDR2 YSLEER. V was cut by 0 bases and J by 3 bases, with 15 bases left in between. This CDR3 has 17 residues. The CDR3, as DNA: TGCGCCAGCAGCCAAGATCCTAGGTCGGGGTTTGGAAACACCATATATTTT. This sequence encodes CASSQDPRSGFGNTIYF.

This clonotype appeared a few times. This chain links TRBV20-1 with TRBJ2-1, with D tentatively TRBD2 (5 bases). The CDR3 is 15 amino acids. Trimming left V 0 bases short and J 2 bases short, with 11 bases between. CDR1 and CDR2 from the germline V gene are DFQATT and SNEGSKA (reference sequence). This CDR3 reads CSARDATSPYNEQFF. In DNA, the CDR3 is TGCAGTGCTAGAGACGCCACTAGTCCCTACAATGAGCAGTTCTTC.

The chain employs TRBV4-1 and TRBJ2-4; possibly TRBD2 for D (5 bases). With 0 bases removed from V and 1 base from J, the gap between germline ends came to 13 bases. From germline, CDR1 is MGHRA and CDR2 YSYEKL. The CDR3 has 17 residues. The CDR3 DNA reads TGCGCCAGCAGCCAAGAAGGAGGATTTAACGCCAAAAACATTCAGTACTTC. This sequence encodes CASSQEGGFNAKNIQYF.

The chain employs TRBV5-1 and TRBJ2-1, with 10 bases that match TRBD2. The CDR3 has 15 amino acids. With V trimmed by 5 bases and J by 7 bases, 9 bases remained unmatched. The germline gives CDR1 SGHRS, CDR2 YFSETQ. The CDR3 region has the DNA TGCGCCAGCAGAAGCGGGAGGGACTTACGGAATGAGCAGTTCTTC. Protein sequence: CASRSGRDLRNEQFF.

A few counts support this clonotype. The CDR3 sequence: CASSSTRSEQYF. The CDR3 DNA follows: TGTGCCAGCAGCTCAACCCGGAGCGAGCAGTACTTC. This chain connects TRBV6-5 to TRBJ2-7; D is unclear. CDR3 length: 12 residues. Trimming removed 6 bases from V and 6 bases from J, with 12 bases in between. The germline CDR1 and CDR2 sequences are MNHEY and SVGAGI.

This sequence joins TRBV12-3 or TRBV12-4 and TRBJ1-5; 7 bases are a match to TRBD1. There are 14 residues in the CDR3. J lost 4 bases, V lost 6 bases, and 6 bases had no gene match. CDR3 in amino acids: CASRFPGGNQPQHF. The CDR3 nucleotides are TGTGCCAGCAGATTCCCAGGGGGGAATCAGCCCCAGCATTTT.

This clonotype has a handful of counts. The gene calls are TRBV9 and TRBJ2-2; 7 bases fit TRBD2. The ends lost 0 bases at V and 6 bases at J; junction bases unmatched: 5. There are 15 residues in the CDR3. The germline V gene has CDR1 SGDLS and CDR2 YYNGEE. The CDR3 nucleotides read TGTGCCAGCAGCGTAGGGCTAGCGGAGGCCGGGGAGCTGTTTTTT. This gives the protein CASSVGLAEAGELFF.

Comments on this clonotype: A read error may account for a junction end that differs from germline. J is TRBJ2-1 and V is TRBV7-7; a possible D gene is TRBD1 (6 bases). The CDR3 contains 15 residues. CDR1 and CDR2 from the germline V gene are SSHAT and FNYEAQ (reference sequence). The CDR3 loop is CASSPYGQTGGEQFF. CDR3 bases: TGTGCTAGCAGCCCCTACGGGCAGACAGGTGGTGAGCAGTTCTTC.

The sample holds one count of this clonotype. This chain uses TRBV5-1 with TRBJ2-5, with D perhaps matching TRBD1 (5 bases). The CDR3 is made up of 13 amino acids. Deletions cut 4 bases from V and 4 bases from J, with 11 bases between. Per the germline V gene, CDR1 is SGHRS and CDR2 is YFSETQ. The CDR3 loop is CASSQFTGETQYF. As DNA, the CDR3 is TGCGCCAGCAGCCAATTCACAGGAGAGACCCAGTACTTC.

This clonotype was picked up many times. The chain has TRBV7-9 and TRBJ2-1, with unresolved D. Germline lookup yields CDR1 SEHNR and CDR2 FQNEAQ (reference sequence). V was cut by 6 bases and J by 6 bases, with 6 bases left in between. This CDR3 region has 11 residues. The CDR3 nucleotides are TGTGCCAGCAGTTTGCGCAATGAGCAGTTCTTC. This codes for CASSLRNEQFF.

The table lists this clonotype with many counts. This chain joins TRBV20-1 and TRBJ2-3; 10 bases line up with TRBD2. Germline V gene lookup returns CDR1 DFQATT and CDR2 SNEGSKA (reference sequence). This CDR3 region has 13 residues. The V and J ends lost 6 bases and 2 bases, in that order; junction bases with no gene match: 2. CDR3 sequence reads: CSAGLADTDTQYF. The CDR3 DNA reads TGCAGTGCCGGACTAGCGGACACAGATACGCAGTATTTT.

This clonotype has just a few counts. The genes are TRBV7-6 and TRBJ2-1, with 10 bases matching TRBD2. This CDR3 has 18 amino acids. With V trimmed by 2 bases and J by 2 bases, 9 bases remained unmatched. In germline, CDR1 is SGHVS, CDR2 FNYEAQ. The CDR3 protein is CASSLRTSGVGTYNEQFF. The CDR3 bases are TGTGCCAGCAGCTTACGCACTAGCGGGGTCGGGACCTACAATGAGCAGTTCTTC. The complete variable domain, with remaining parts taken from reference TRBV7-6 and TRBJ2-1, reads GAGVSQSPRYKVTKRGQDVALRCDPISGHVSLYWYRQALGQGPEFLTYFNYEAQQDKSGLPNDRFSAERPEGSISTLTIQRTEQRDSAMYRCASSLRTSGVGTYNEQFFGPGTRLTVL.

This clonotype was observed a few times. V usage is TRBV4-1 and J usage is TRBJ1-2; the D gene is possibly TRBD1 (5 bases). Germline V lookup: CDR1 MGHRA, CDR2 YSYEKL. Trimming stripped 1 base from V and 6 bases from J, with 18 bases between. The CDR3 is made up of 16 amino acids. The CDR3: CASSQGGGVARHGYTF. In DNA form, the CDR3 reads TGCGCCAGCAGCCAAGGCGGAGGGGTCGCAAGGCATGGCTACACCTTC.

This clonotype was counted a few times. The CDR3 sequence: CASSRSGLAGFLGDTQYF. CDR3 DNA sequence: TGTGCCAGCAGCCGTTCGGGACTAGCGGGCTTTCTGGGAGATACGCAGTATTTT. The chain carries TRBV12-3 or TRBV12-4 and TRBJ2-3; 12 positions match TRBD2. V dropped 6 bases and J dropped 5; count of bases not matched to a gene: 15. This CDR3 comprises 18 residues.

This clonotype was counted a few times. The chain uses TRBV12-3 or TRBV12-4 and TRBJ2-3, with D maybe TRBD2 (5 bases). The CDR3 spans 15 residues. Trimming pared 6 bases from V and 0 bases from J, leaving 13 bases between. CDR3 loop: CASRIGAVSTDTQYF. DNA for the CDR3: TGTGCCAGCAGGATAGGAGCGGTCAGCACAGATACGCAGTATTTT.

This clonotype was counted a few times. The V gene is TRBV6-5, the J gene TRBJ1-6; maybe TRBD1 (6 bases). The CDR3 is made up of 16 amino acids. Germline V lookup: CDR1 MNHEY, CDR2 SVGAGI. The ends were cut back, 0 bases at V and 9 bases at J, with 15 bases in the middle. The CDR3 DNA follows: TGTGCCAGCAGTTACTCGAGTAAGGGGGAAAGTTCACCCCTCCACTTT. This encodes CASSYSSKGESSPLHF.